This T cell receptor beta chain appears in the sequencing data of a study of shared clonotypes between healthy human individuals. Overall study: The people who gave samples were a couple of women and a few men aged 18 to 49.

CD45RO-negative, CCR7-selected cells formed the naive CD8 fraction, which excluded terminally differentiated effector memory CD45RA+ cells. Only a few counts were recorded for this clone. The CDR3 length is 15 residues. The trim removed 3 bases at V and 7 bases at J, leaving 8 bases unmatched. Germline-derived CDR1 and CDR2 are LNHDA and SQIVND (reference sequence). Genomic DNA from each subset was divided evenly over several immunoSEQ plates. The assay was immunoSEQ multiplex PCR, and TCRdb's table has in-frame clones only and misses some. Of almost 700,000 clones listed, approximately 90% were seen once; the top ten hold nearly 25%.

This TCR came from a man aged 25 to 40 in good health. This sequence joins TRBV19 and TRBJ2-1, with TRBD2 matching 8 bases. The sequenced sample consisted of naive CD8+ T cells sorted from blood. The CDR3 here is CASSIGAGDFNEQFF. DNA of the CDR3: TGTGCCAGTAGTATCGGAGCGGGAGATTTTAATGAGCAGTTCTTC.